This entry concerns a single T cell receptor beta chain. Its cognate antigen is unknown. The data originate from a study of cytomegalovirus exposure and HLA in healthy donors. Study at large: The 90 to 150 validation repertoires used the same platform as the approximately 620 first-cohort repertoires (as reported by a later analysis). General study results and limits: Subsequent analysis showed first-cohort TCR clusters tending to co-occur in around 110 validation repertoires. According to reports, the classifier identified cytomegalovirus status with high specificity and sensitivity.

This table comes from immunoSEQ multiplex PCR, and its TCRdb copy is limited to in-frame clones, with some not included. The repertoire holds hundreds of thousands of clones, with roughly 91% as singletons. Germline CDR1 and CDR2: SSHAT and FNYEAQ (reference sequence). V was shortened by 1 base and J by 6 bases, with 7 bases between the two germline ends. There are 13 residues in the CDR3. The chain employs TRBV7-7 and TRBJ2-1; a possible D gene is TRBD2 (5 bases). The sequence was obtained from a woman between 18 and 29 years old in good health and CMV-seropositive. Sequenced sample: PBMCs. The CDR3 protein is CASSLDAGNEQFF. CDR3 DNA: TGTGCCAGCAGCTTAGACGCGGGCAATGAGCAGTTCTTC.